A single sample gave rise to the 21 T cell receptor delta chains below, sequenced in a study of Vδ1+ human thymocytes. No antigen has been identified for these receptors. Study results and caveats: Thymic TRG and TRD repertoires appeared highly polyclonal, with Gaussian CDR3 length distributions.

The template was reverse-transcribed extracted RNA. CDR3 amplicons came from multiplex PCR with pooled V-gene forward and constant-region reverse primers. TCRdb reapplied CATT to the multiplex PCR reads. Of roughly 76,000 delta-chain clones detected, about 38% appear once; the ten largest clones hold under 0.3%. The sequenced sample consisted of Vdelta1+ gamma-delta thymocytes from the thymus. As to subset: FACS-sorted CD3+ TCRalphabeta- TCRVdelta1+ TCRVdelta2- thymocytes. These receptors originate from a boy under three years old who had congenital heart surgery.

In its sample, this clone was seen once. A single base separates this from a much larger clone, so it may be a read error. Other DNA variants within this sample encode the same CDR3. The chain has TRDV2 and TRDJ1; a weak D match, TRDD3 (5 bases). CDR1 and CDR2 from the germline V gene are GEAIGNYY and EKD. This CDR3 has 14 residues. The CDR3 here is CACFRGGVTDKLIF. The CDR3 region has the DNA TGTGCCTGTTTCCGCGGGGGGGTCACCGATAAGCTCATCTTT.

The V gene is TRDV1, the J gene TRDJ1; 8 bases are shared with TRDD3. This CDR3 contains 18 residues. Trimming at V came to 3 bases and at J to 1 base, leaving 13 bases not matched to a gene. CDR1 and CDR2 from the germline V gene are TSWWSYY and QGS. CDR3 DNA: TGTGCTCTTGGGGATTCTACCGTACTGGGGGTTTGCACCGATAAACTCATCTTT. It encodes CALGDSTVLGVCTDKLIF.

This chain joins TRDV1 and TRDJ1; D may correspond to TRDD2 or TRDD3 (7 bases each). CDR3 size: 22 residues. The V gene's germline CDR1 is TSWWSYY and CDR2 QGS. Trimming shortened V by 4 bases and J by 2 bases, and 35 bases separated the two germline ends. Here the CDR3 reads CALGGNFPTAGGLIKGTDKLIF. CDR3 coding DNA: TGTGCTCTTGGGGGAAATTTTCCTACGGCTGGGGGGCTGATAAAGGGGACCGATAAACTCATCTTT.

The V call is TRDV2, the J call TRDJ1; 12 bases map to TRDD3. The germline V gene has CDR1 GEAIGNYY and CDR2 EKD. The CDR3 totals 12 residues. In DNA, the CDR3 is TGTTCTGGGGGATACGCGGGCGATAAACTCATCTTT. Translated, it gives CSGGYAGDKLIF.

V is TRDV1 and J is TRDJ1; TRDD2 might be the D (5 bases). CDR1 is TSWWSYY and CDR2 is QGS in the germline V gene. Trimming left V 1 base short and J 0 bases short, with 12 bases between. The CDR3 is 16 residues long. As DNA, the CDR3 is TGTGCTCTTGGGGAACCCCCCTACCAGTACACCGATAAACTCATCTTT. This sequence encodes CALGEPPYQYTDKLIF.

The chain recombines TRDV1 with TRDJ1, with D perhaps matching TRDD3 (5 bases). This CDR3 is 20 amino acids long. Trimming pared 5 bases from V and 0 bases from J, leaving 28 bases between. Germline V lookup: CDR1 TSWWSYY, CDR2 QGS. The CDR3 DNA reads TGTGCTCTTGGGAACCCTAGACCCCCGAGGGATGAGGGGGACACCGATAAACTCATCTTT. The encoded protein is CALGNPRPPRDEGDTDKLIF.

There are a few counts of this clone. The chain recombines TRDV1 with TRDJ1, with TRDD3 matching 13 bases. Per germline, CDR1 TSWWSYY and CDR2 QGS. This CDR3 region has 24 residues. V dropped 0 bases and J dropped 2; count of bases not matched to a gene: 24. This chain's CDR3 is CALGELYAHLLRTGGYAGTDKLIF. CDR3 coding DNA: TGTGCTCTTGGGGAACTATATGCCCACCTACTCCGTACTGGGGGATACGCGGGGACCGATAAACTCATCTTT.

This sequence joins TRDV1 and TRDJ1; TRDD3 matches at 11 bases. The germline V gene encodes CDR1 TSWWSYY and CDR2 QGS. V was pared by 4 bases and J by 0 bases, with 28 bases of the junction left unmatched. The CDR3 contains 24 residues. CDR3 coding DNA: TGTGCTCTTGGGGCATACCCGGGGGCCCCCTATGGGGGATACGAACCCCTGTACACCGATAAACTCATCTTT. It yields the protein CALGAYPGAPYGGYEPLYTDKLIF.

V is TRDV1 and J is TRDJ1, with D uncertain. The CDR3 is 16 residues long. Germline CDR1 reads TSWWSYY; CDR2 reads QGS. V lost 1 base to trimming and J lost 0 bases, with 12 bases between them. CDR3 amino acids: CALGERLTQYTDKLIF. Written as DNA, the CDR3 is TGTGCTCTTGGGGAACGGCTGACCCAGTACACCGATAAACTCATCTTT.

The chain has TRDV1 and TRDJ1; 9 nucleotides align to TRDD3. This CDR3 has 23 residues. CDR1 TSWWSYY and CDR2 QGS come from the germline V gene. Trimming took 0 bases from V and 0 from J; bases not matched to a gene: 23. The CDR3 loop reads CALGELSGCWRVLGDPYTDKLIF. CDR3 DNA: TGTGCTCTTGGGGAACTAAGCGGGTGTTGGAGAGTACTGGGGGACCCTTACACCGATAAACTCATCTTT.

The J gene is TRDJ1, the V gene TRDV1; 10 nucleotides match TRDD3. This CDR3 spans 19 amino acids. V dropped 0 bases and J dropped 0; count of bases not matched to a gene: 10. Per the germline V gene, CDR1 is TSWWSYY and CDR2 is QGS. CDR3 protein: CALGELGQHLGDNTDKLIF. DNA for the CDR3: TGTGCTCTTGGGGAACTCGGTCAACATCTGGGGGATAACACCGATAAACTCATCTTT.

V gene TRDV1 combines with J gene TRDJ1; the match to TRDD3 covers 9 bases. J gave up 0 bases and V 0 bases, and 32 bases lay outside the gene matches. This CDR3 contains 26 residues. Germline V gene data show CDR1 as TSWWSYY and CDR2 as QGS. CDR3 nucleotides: TGTGCTCTTGGGGAACTCTCAAATGGCCTTGCTAGGGGAATATTACTGGGGGACGGGTACACCGATAAACTCATCTTT. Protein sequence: CALGELSNGLARGILLGDGYTDKLIF.

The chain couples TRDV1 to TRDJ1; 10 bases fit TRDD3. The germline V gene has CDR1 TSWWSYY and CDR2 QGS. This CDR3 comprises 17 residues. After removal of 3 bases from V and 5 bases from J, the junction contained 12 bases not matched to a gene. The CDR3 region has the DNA TGTGCTCTTGGGGACTCGGATGGGGGATACAGCCGGGATAAACTCATCTTT. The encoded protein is CALGDSDGGYSRDKLIF.

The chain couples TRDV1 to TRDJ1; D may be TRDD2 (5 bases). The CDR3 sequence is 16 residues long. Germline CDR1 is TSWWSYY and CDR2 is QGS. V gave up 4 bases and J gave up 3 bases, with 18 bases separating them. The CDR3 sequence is CALGGFFPLLSDKLIF. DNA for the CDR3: TGTGCTCTTGGGGGGTTCTTCCCCCTCTTATCCGATAAACTCATCTTT.

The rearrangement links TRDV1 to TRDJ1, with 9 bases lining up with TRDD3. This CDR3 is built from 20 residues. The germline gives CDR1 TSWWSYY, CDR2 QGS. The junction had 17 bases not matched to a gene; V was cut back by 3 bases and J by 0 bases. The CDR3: CALGDHTPGLGEKNTDKLIF. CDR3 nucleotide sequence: TGTGCTCTTGGGGACCACACGCCCGGACTGGGGGAAAAAAACACCGATAAACTCATCTTT.

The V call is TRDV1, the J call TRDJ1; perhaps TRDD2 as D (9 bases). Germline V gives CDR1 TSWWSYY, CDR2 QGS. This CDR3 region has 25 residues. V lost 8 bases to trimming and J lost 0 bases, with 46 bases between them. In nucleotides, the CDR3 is TGTGCTCTTTTCCACGGACTCCATCGGCGGCCTTCCTACTGGGGGCTCACGCCGTACACCGATAAACTCATCTTT. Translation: CALFHGLHRRPSYWGLTPYTDKLIF.

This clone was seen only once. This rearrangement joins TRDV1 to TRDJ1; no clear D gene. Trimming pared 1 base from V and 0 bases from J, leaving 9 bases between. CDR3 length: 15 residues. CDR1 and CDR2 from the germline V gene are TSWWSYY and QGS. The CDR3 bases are TGTGCTCTTGGGGAACCCGCCCACAACACCGATAAACTCATCTTT. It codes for CALGEPAHNTDKLIF.

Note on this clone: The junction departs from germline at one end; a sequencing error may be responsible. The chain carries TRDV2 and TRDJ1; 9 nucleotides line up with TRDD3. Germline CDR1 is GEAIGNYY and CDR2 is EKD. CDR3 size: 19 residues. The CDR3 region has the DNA TGTGCCTGTGCCACCCTTTTTTTTGAGTACTGGGGGACGGCCGATAAACTCATCTTT. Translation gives CACATLFFEYWGTADKLIF.

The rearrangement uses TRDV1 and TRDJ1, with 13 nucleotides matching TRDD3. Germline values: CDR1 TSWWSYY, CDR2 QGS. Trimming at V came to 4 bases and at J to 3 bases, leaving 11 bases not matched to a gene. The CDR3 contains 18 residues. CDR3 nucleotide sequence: TGTGCTCTTGGGGGCCGCCTTGCCACTGGGGGATACGCCGATAAACTCATCTTT. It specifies CALGGRLATGGYADKLIF.

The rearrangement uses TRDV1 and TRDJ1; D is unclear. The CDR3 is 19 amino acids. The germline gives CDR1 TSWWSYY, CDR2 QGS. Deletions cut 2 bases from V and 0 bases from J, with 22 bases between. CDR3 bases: TGTGCTCTTGGGGAAGGGACCCAAGACTTACGTACATACACCGATAAACTCATCTTT. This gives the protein CALGEGTQDLRTYTDKLIF.

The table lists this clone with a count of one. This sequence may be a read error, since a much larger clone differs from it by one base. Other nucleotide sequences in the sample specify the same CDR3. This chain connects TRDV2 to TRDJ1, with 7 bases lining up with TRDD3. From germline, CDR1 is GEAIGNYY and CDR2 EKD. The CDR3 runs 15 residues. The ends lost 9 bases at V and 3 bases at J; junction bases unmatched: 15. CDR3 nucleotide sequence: TGTGCCATTACTTCTGGAGGATACGCGGCCGATAAACTCATCTTT. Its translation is CAITSGGYAADKLIF.